Included here is one T cell receptor (beta chain) sequence, with context. Germline CDR1 and CDR2: LGHDT and YNNKEL (reference sequence). There are 15 residues in the CDR3. V was pared by 0 bases and J by 0 bases, with 7 bases between. This sample is part of a study of control samples from healthy donors and cancer patients. Clones were read by immunoSEQ multiplex PCR, and TCRdb kept only the in-frame ones, dropping some. The profile shows some 130,000 clones, about 93% of them singletons. The sample comprised blood. The chain carries TRBV3-1 (or the pseudogene TRBV3-2) and TRBJ2-3; D not resolved. The sequence was obtained from a man aged 18 to 30 in good health. Written as DNA, the CDR3 is TGTGCCAGCAGCCAAGACAGACCTAGCACAGATACGCAGTATTTT. Translating it yields CASSQDRPSTDTQYF.